What follows are 10 T cell receptor beta chains derived from one specimen sequenced in a study of shared clonotypes between healthy human individuals. Profiled with immunoSEQ multiplex PCR; TCRdb holds only in-frame clones, not every one. The table includes 300,000 to 400,000 clones, around nine tenths detected once. The sequencing input was memory CD8+ T cells sorted from blood. Subset described: CD45RO+ cells pooled with CCR7-negative TemRA cells. The origin of the receptors is a man aged 18 to 30 in good health.

V and J are TRBV7-2 and TRBJ2-7, with 7 bases matching TRBD1. Germline assignment: CDR1 SGHTA and CDR2 FQGNSA. The CDR3 has 15 residues. V shed 3 bases and J 3 bases; nucleotides not matched to a gene: 8. The CDR3 loop is CASSLGLTGLYEQYF. The CDR3 coding sequence is TGTGCCAGCAGCTTGGGATTGACAGGGCTCTACGAGCAGTACTTC.

The chain couples TRBV9 to TRBJ2-3, with 7 bases identical to TRBD2. Germline CDR1 reads SGDLS; CDR2 reads YYNGEE. The CDR3 totals 14 residues. The V and J ends lost 3 bases and 2 bases, in that order; junction bases with no gene match: 3. This CDR3 reads CASSGGGNTDTQYF. In nucleotides, the CDR3 is TGTGCCAGCAGCGGCGGGGGAAACACAGATACGCAGTATTTT.

The rearrangement links TRBV7-9 to TRBJ2-7; 7 bases fit TRBD1. Trimming removed 1 base from V and 3 bases from J; junction bases left unmatched: 6. Germline V gene lookup returns CDR1 SEHNR and CDR2 FQNEAQ (reference sequence). This CDR3 has 15 amino acids. DNA of the CDR3: TGTGCCAGCAGCTTAGTGGGACAGTTCTACTACGAGCAGTACTTC. Translating it yields CASSLVGQFYYEQYF. Full variable domain (remainder filled in from reference TRBV7-9 and TRBJ2-7): DTGVSQNPRHKITKRGQNVTFRCDPISEHNRLYWYRQTLGQGPEFLTYFQNEAQLEKSRLLSDRFSAERPKGSFSTLEIQRTEQGDSAMYLCASSLVGQFYYEQYFGPGTRLTVT.

The chain couples TRBV2 to TRBJ2-2; the D gene is possibly TRBD2 (5 bases). The ends were cut back, 8 bases at V and 1 base at J, with 8 bases in the middle. The CDR3 has 13 amino acids. In germline, CDR1 is SNHLY, CDR2 FYNNEI. In DNA form, the CDR3 reads TGTGCCAGCCGGGATCTGAACACCGGGGAGCTGTTTTTT. Amino acids: CASRDLNTGELFF.

This chain uses TRBV6-6 with TRBJ2-2; TRBD2 aligns across 10 bases. The length of the CDR3 is 16 residues. Germline V gene sequence: CDR1 MNHNY, CDR2 SVGAGI (reference sequence). Trimming removed 5 bases from V and 5 bases from J; junction bases left unmatched: 8. The CDR3 sequence: CASSKLAGVYTGELFF. CDR3 in DNA: TGTGCCAGCAGTAAGCTAGCGGGAGTATATACCGGGGAGCTGTTTTTT.

The J gene is TRBJ2-3, the V gene TRBV12-2; TRBD2, the table's D call, lacks a check against the DNA. TRBV12-2 is annotated as a pseudogene. This CDR3 is built from 19 residues. CDR3 bases: TGTGCAAGTCGCTTAAAGACTAGCGGGAGATCGAGTTGCACAGATACGCAGTATTTT. Its protein is CASRLKTSGRSSCTDTQYF.

The J gene is TRBJ1-2, the V gene TRBV13; 7 bases agree with TRBD1. The germline CDR1 and CDR2 sequences are PRHDT and FYEKMQ (reference sequence). CDR3 length: 15 residues. Germline trimming cut 3 bases from V and 4 bases from J; bases unmatched to any gene: 8. The chain's CDR3 is CASSLIRGQFYGYTF. DNA for the CDR3: TGTGCCAGCAGCTTGATCCGGGGACAGTTCTATGGCTACACCTTC.

The J gene is TRBJ1-6, the V gene TRBV5-1; TRBD1 matches 9 bases. V lost 5 bases, J lost 9 bases, and 6 bases stayed unmatched. CDR3 size: 14 residues. Germline values: CDR1 SGHRS, CDR2 YFSETQ. The CDR3 DNA sequence: TGCGCCAGCAGAGAACAGGGGGCAGGTTCACCCCTCCACTTT. It translates to CASREQGAGSPLHF.

The chain couples TRBV2 to TRBJ1-4; 9 bases are shared with TRBD1. V trimming: 5 bases; J trimming: 7 bases; junction bases outside the gene matches: 17. This CDR3 has 18 residues. Germline V gene lookup returns CDR1 SNHLY and CDR2 FYNNEI. CDR3 bases: TGTGCCAGCAGTTTTCCGGGACAGGGCGTAGTGGGGAGTGAAAAACTGTTTTTT. It codes for CASSFPGQGVVGSEKLFF.

At least ten counts were recorded for this clone. The V gene is TRBV13, the J gene TRBJ2-7; 9 bases line up with TRBD1. The CDR3 has 14 residues. Trimming at V came to 5 bases and at J to 5 bases, leaving 7 bases not matched to a gene. CDR1 and CDR2 (germline): PRHDT, FYEKMQ (reference sequence). The CDR3 DNA is TGTGCCAGCAGCCTGAACAGGGGGCTTGACGAGCAGTACTTC. Translated: CASSLNRGLDEQYF.